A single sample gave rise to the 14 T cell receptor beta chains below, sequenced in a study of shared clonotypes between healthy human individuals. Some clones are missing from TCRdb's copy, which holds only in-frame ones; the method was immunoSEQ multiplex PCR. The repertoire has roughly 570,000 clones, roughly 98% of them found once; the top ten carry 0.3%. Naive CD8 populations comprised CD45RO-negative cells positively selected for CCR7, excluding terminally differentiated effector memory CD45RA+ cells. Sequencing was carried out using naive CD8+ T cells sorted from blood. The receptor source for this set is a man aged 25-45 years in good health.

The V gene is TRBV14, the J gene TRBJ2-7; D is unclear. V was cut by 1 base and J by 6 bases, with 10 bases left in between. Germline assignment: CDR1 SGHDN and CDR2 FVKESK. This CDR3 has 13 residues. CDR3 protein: CASSQGVQVEQYF. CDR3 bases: TGTGCCAGCAGCCAAGGGGTCCAGGTCGAGCAGTACTTC.

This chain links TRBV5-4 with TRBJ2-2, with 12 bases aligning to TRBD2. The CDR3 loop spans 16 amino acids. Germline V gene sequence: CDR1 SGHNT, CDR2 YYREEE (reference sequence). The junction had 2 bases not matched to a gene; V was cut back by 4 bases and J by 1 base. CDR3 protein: CASSVGLAGNTGELFF. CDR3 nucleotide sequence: TGTGCCAGCAGCGTGGGACTAGCGGGGAACACCGGGGAGCTGTTTTTT.

The DNA of the CDR3 is TGCGCCAGCAGCGATTTTAGCGAATTCAATGAGCAGTTCTTC. It specifies CASSDFSEFNEQFF. J is TRBJ2-1 and V is TRBV4-1; D is perhaps TRBD2 (5 bases). This CDR3 has 14 amino acids. CDR1 and CDR2 from the germline V gene are MGHRA and YSYEKL. V shed 5 bases and J shed 6 bases, with 14 bases lying between them.

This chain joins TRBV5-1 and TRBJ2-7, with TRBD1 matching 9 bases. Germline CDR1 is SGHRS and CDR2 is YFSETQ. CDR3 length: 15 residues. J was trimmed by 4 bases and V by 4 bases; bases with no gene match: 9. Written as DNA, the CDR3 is TGCGCCAGCAGCGAAGCCGGGACAGGGCGTTACGAGCAGTACTTC. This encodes CASSEAGTGRYEQYF.

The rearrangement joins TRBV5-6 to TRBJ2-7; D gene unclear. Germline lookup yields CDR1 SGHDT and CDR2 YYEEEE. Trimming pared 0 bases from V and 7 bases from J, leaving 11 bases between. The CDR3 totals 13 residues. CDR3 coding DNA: TGTGCCAGCAGCTTGGGACCCCTGGGAGAGCAGTACTTC. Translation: CASSLGPLGEQYF.

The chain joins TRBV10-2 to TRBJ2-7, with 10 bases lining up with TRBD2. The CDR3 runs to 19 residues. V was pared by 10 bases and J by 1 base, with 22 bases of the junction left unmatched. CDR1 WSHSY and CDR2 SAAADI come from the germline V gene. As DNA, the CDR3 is TGCGCCACCATCCCCGGTCCCTCTAGCGGGAGAGTCCTATCCTACGAGCAGTACTTC. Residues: CATIPGPSSGRVLSYEQYF.

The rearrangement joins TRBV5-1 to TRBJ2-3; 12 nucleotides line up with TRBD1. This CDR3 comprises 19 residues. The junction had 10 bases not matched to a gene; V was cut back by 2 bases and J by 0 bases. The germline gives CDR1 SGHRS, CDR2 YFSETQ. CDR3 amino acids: CASSLPPGQGARSTDTQYF. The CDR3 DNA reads TGCGCCAGCAGCTTACCTCCGGGACAGGGGGCGAGAAGCACAGATACGCAGTATTTT.

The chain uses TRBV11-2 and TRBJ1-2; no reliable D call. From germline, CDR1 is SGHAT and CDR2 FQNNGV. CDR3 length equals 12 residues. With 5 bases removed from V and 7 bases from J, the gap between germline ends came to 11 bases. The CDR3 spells CASSQDEAGYTF. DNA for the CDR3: TGTGCCAGCAGCCAAGATGAGGCTGGCTACACCTTC.

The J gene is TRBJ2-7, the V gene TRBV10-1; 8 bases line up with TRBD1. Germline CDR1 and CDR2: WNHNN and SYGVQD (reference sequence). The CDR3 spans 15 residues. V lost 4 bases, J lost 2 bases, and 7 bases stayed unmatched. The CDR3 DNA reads TGCGCCAGCAGTGCGACCGGGACAGGTACCTACGAGCAGTACTTC. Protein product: CASSATGTGTYEQYF.

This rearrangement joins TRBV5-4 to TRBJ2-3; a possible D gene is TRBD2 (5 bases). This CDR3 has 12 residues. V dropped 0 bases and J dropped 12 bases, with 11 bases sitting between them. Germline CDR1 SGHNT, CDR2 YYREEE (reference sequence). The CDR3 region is CASSLARDSQYF. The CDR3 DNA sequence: TGTGCCAGCAGCTTGGCCCGGGATAGTCAGTATTTT.

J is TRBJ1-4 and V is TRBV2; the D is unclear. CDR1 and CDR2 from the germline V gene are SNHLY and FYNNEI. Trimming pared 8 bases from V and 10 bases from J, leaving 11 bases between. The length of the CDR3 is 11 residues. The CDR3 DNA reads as TGTGCCAGCTTGGGTGCTGGAAAACTGTTTTTT. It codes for CASLGAGKLFF. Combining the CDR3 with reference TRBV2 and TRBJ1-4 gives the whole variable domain EPEVTQTPSHQVTQMGQEVILRCVPISNHLYFYWYRQILGQKVEFLVSFYNNEISEKSEIFDDQFSVERPDGSNFTLKIRSTKLEDSAMYFCASLGAGKLFFGSGTQLSVL.

CDR3 sequence (DNA): TGTGCCTGGAACCCTGGGGCCGGCAGGGGGTTAAGTGGCTACACCTTC. This translates into CAWNPGAGRGLSGYTF. The chain combines TRBV30 with TRBJ1-2, with TRBD1 identical over 7 bases. Germline CDR1 is GTSNPN and CDR2 is SVGIG (reference sequence). V gave up 4 bases and J gave up 7 bases; unmatched junction bases: 18. CDR3 length: 16 residues. Drawing the rest from reference TRBV30 and TRBJ1-2, the complete variable domain is SQTIHQWPATLVQPVGSPLSLECTVEGTSNPNLYWYRQAAGRGLQLLFYSVGIGQISSEVPQNLSASRPQDRQFILSSKKLLLSDSGFYLCAWNPGAGRGLSGYTFGSGTRLTVV.

The CDR3 DNA reads TGCAGCGTTGGAGGGGAAGTGGACTCCAATGTCTGGCAGACCCAGTACTTC. Encoded protein: CSVGGEVDSNVWQTQYF. The chain links TRBV29-1 to TRBJ2-5; tentatively, D is TRBD1 or TRBD2 (5 bases each). Trimming cost V 4 bases and J 6 bases, with 27 bases left between them. From germline, CDR1 is SQVTM and CDR2 ANQGSEA. The CDR3 consists of 17 residues.

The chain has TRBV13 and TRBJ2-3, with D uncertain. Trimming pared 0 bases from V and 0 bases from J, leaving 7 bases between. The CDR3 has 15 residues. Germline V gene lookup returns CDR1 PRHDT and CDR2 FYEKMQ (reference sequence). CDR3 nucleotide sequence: TGTGCCAGCAGCTTAGGTCAGGTTAGCACAGATACGCAGTATTTT. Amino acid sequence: CASSLGQVSTDTQYF.